The rows below give T cell receptor beta chains drawn from one sample of a study of chemoradiotherapy in HPV16-positive cancers. Sequencing was performed with immunoSEQ multiplex PCR; in TCRdb, only in-frame clones are kept and a portion is missing. This table has some 3,000 clones, about 87% appearing once. Sequenced material: tumor tissue, taken from a patient who underwent chemoradiotherapy. The receptor set was obtained from a human donor with HPV-associated anogenital cancer. The CDR3 runs from the conserved cysteine through the conserved F or W. The D gene is left open where the match is weak.

j_gene: TRBJ2-3; d_gene: TRBD2; v_gene: TRBV4-2; CDR3nt: TGTGCCAGCAGCCAAGATCAGGGACTAGCCCAGAGCACAGATACGCAGTATTTT; CDR3aa: CASSQDQGLAQSTDTQYF
j_gene: TRBJ1-1; d_gene: NA; v_gene: TRBV18; CDR3nt: TGTGCCAGCTCACCATCCTCAGGCCAGAACACTGAAGCTTTCTTT; CDR3aa: CASSPSSGQNTEAFF
j_gene: TRBJ1-1; d_gene: NA; v_gene: TRBV5-1; CDR3nt: TGCGCCAGCAGCTTGGTGGGTTCCGGAATGAACACTGAAGCTTTCTTT; CDR3aa: CASSLVGSGMNTEAFF
j_gene: TRBJ1-3; d_gene: TRBD1; v_gene: TRBV7-6; CDR3nt: TGTGCCAGCAGCTTATCGGGGCAGGGGGCTAACACCATATATTTT; CDR3aa: CASSLSGQGANTIYF
j_gene: TRBJ2-7; d_gene: NA; v_gene: TRBV7-2; CDR3nt: TGTGCCAGCAGCTTAAACAGTATCTACGAGCAGTACTTC; CDR3aa: CASSLNSIYEQYF
j_gene: TRBJ2-7; d_gene: NA; v_gene: TRBV5-1; CDR3nt: TGCGCCAGCAGCTTGTATACCCGGGACAAGGACTACGAGCAGTACTTC; CDR3aa: CASSLYTRDKDYEQYF
j_gene: TRBJ2-6; d_gene: NA; v_gene: TRBV6-1; CDR3nt: TGTGCCAGCAGTCAGGTCGGCACTGGGGCCAACGTCCTGACTTTC; CDR3aa: CASSQVGTGANVLTF
j_gene: TRBJ1-1; d_gene: TRBD1; v_gene: TRBV27; CDR3nt: TGTGCCAGCAGTTTAACCCCAACAGGGGATGACACTGAAGCTTTCTTT; CDR3aa: CASSLTPTGDDTEAFF
j_gene: TRBJ2-5; d_gene: TRBD2; v_gene: TRBV11-2; CDR3nt: TGTGCCAGCAGGCCGACTAGCGGGAGCGGTGAGACCCAGTACTTC; CDR3aa: CASRPTSGSGETQYF
j_gene: TRBJ1-2; d_gene: NA; v_gene: TRBV6-1; CDR3nt: TGTGCCAGCAGTGAAGGAGGCCCTCTTAACTATGGCTACACCTTC; CDR3aa: CASSEGGPLNYGYTF
j_gene: TRBJ1-2; d_gene: NA; v_gene: TRBV2; CDR3nt: TGTGCCAGCAGTGATGGTTCGGGGGGCGCGAAAATTGGCTACACCTTC; CDR3aa: CASSDGSGGAKIGYTF